This TCR beta chain came from a study of cytomegalovirus exposure and HLA in healthy donors (dated 2017 in TCRdb). As for the study more broadly: An earlier analysis of roughly 500 of the donors reported 250 to 350 Gb of sequence data and roughly 100 million unique TCR beta sequences from 150 million to 200 million T cells. About 280 gigabases of sequencing data and roughly 81 million unique TCR sequences made up an early release that covered nearly 650 HLA-typed donors. Of the 398 genotyped donors, less than 90% were placed in the genetic ancestry cluster associated with self-reported Caucasian donors. The study aimed to test whether cataloging public T cell receptors could reveal signatures of past pathogen exposure. The study profiled the T cell repertoires of approximately 700 subjects by immunosequencing and related them to cytomegalovirus serostatus. Besides the first cohort of 550 to 750 subjects, a separate validation cohort made up of over 95 different subjects was used. The study combined high-throughput TCR immunosequencing, statistical association of individual TCRs with disease status, and machine learning to predict cytomegalovirus infection status. A later analysis re-analyzed previously published TCR beta repertoires from 660 or so donors and added high-resolution HLA genotyping to study TCR occurrence patterns. Rather than using new phenotypic data, the later analysis identified candidate immune exposures from TCR beta sequences and from how often those sequences occurred across donors. To decide whether each TCR beta V gene segment behaved as functional or pseudogenic, an earlier analysis of several hundred of the donors relied on high-throughput TCR beta sequencing. Alongside the repertoire data, information on donor age, sex, ethnicity and CMV serostatus was compiled. Genome-wide SNP genotypes for about three fifths of the roughly 700 donors were used in a later genetic analysis, which treated that subset as a discovery cohort. Every repertoire in the discovery cohort had been generated on one and the same sequencing platform. Both class I and class II loci were covered by HLA typing, at four-digit resolution. The number of donors typed differed by locus, with roughly 629-640 for A, B, C, DRB1 and DQB1, around 500 for DQA1, about 610 for DPA1, and 400 to 490 for DPB1. Four or five DR-DQ haplotypes were handled as single units for association and clustering, since linkage in the cohort was strong. Among about 410 genotyped donors of the cohort, an average of around 240,000 unique TCR beta nucleotide sequences was sequenced per donor, of which roughly 18% were non-productive.

The cohort was made up of approximately 700 healthy bone marrow donors. At the time of sampling, every cohort member was nominally healthy, though immune exposures that went unrecorded were likely present. The donor tested CMV seronegative, placing the donor among the approximately 360 seronegative members of the cohort. A peripheral blood sample was provided by each donor, and peripheral blood mononuclear cells were used for TCR beta sequencing. The Qiagen DNeasy Blood Extraction Kit was used to extract genomic DNA from the blood cell samples. Here V drops 4 bases and J drops 2 bases, and the junction holds 4 bases not matched to any gene. The CDR3 goes from the cysteine to the phenylalanine over 17 residues. The read is trimmed to its CDR3 DNA, 51 bases read in frame from base 1. CDR1 and CDR2, per the germline V gene, are SGHRS and YFSETQ. Library generation was performed with the immunoSEQ multiplex PCR assay. For the multiplex PCR, a mixture combining 60 forward primers for TCR Vbeta segments and 13 reverse primers for TCR Jbeta segments was used. The CDR3 region of rearranged TCR beta genes was amplified from genomic DNA by a multiplex PCR assay. On the Illumina HiSeq System, the amplified TCR beta libraries were sequenced as 87-base-pair reads. The original methods were these. In a later analysis, tens of millions of unique TCR beta chains were counted across the approximately 670 repertoires, and roughly 9.9 million of these chains were shared by at least two donors. A nearest-neighbor algorithm error-corrected the raw reads and collapsed the reads into unique sequences, merging closely related sequences to remove PCR and sequencing errors. CDR3 sequences were aligned to IMGT reference sequences to assign V, D and J gene segments. For a sequence to be retained, at least a six-nucleotide match to both a V gene segment and a J gene segment was required. Rearrangements were called productive when the CDR3 lacked stop codons and stayed in frame with V and J; all others were non-productive. CDR3 was defined by IMGT convention, running from the second conserved V-encoded cysteine to the conserved J-encoded phenylalanine. In an earlier analysis of more than 550 of the donors, sequences lacking an unambiguous match to a single V gene segment were excluded. An earlier analysis of fewer than 750 of the donors called V segments functional above 56.7% productive rearrangements and segregating when the between-donor standard deviation exceeded 5%. A statistical classification framework was built to diagnose cytomegalovirus status from the catalog of TCR beta chain sequences. In a later analysis, V and J genes were assigned by comparing TCR nucleotide sequences against IMGT/GENE-DB human TR gene sequences. Using the TCRdist pipeline, a later analysis assigned CDR3 sequences along with most-parsimonious VDJ recombination scenarios. In a later analysis, every TCR beta chain was defined by the combination of its CDR3 amino acid sequence and its V-gene family, and reads without a unique V-gene family were dropped. To address suspected cross-contamination and a sequencing artifact, a later analysis removed several hundred highly shared, low-generation-probability nucleotide sequences. In a later analysis, a clonal expansion index was calculated for each public chain from normalized within-repertoire ranks of inferred template counts. In a later analysis, generation probabilities were computed using a VDJ recombination model fitted to out-of-frame rearrangements, and the results were checked against IGoR. In a later analysis, hypergeometric tests were used to score TCR-TCR, TCR-HLA and TCR-CMV co-occurrence, with a repertoire-size bias correction applied to TCR pairs. A later analysis estimated false discovery rates by permuting HLA or CMV assignments 20 times. A later analysis grouped co-occurring TCRs with DBSCAN, adding TCRdist sequence similarity when clustering within HLA-allele-positive subsets. For co-occurrence clustering, repertoires with fewer than 30,000 or more than 120,000 public chains were excluded, along with a handful of repertoires with anomalous nucleotide sharing. The immuneACCESS repertoire file appears here via TCRdb, limited to in-frame rearrangements. These files lack a portion of the clones; in checked studies, under half of the deficit traces to unresolved V genes, and the cause of the others is not known. Clone size and V and J calls were adopted from that table, with D and trimming inferred from the DNA. This sample has approximately 100,000 clones in its table, and roughly 76% of those were observed once. The top ten hold about 2.5% of the sample.

This clone was detected a few times. What this receptor recognizes is not known. No base qualities exist here, and no much larger clone lies one base off it. General conclusions and limits of the study: Immune exposure information for the cohort was limited to CMV serostatus. In this cohort, only TCR beta chains were sequenced, and detectable features were limited by the absence of alpha or paired-chain data. In vitro tests confirmed that a few of the cytomegalovirus-associated TCR beta chains recognize cytomegalovirus antigens. In a later analysis, TCR association rates were found to vary across HLA loci, with the most associated TCRs seen for DRB1 alleles and the fewest for HLA-C alleles. Because counts were too low, roughly 17 rarely observed V segments, including chromosome 9 orphons, were left out of the earlier analysis of roughly 600 of the donors. In a later analysis, some 17,000 TCR beta sequences were associated with specific HLA alleles at a false discovery rate of 0.05. The 87-base-pair reads could not distinguish some IMGT-functional V segments, including TRBV6-2 and TRBV6-3, so those segments were excluded. Because HLA typing was unavailable for some donors at each locus, only the typed subset was used in association tests. The study gave a list of about 170 TCR beta chains associated with cytomegalovirus. A cluster of highly shared sequence variants was judged likely to be a technical artifact of the sequencing pipeline. In an earlier analysis of fewer than 750 of the donors, most TCR beta V segments were observed in productive rearrangements about 90% or about 30% of the time, broadly matching IMGT annotations. Most TCR sequences were observed very rarely across donors, whereas some public TCRs were present in many individuals. In a later analysis, several top co-occurrence clusters were reported to appear linked to parvovirus B19, influenza, CMV and Epstein-Barr virus. The classifier was reported to diagnose cytomegalovirus status with high specificity and sensitivity in both the original and validation cohorts. Compared with equally common non-associated chains, HLA-associated TCR beta chains in a later analysis were more clonally expanded and had lower generation probabilities. Correlated functional status among segregating V segments might be attributable to linkage disequilibrium, but an unknown experimental factor could not be ruled out. Assigning TCR associations to individual alleles was difficult when HLA alleles, especially DR and DQ, strongly co-occurred. A further reported finding was that TCR beta sequences accurately predicted the HLA-A and HLA-B alleles for most subjects in the first cohort. In a later genetic analysis, a missense DCLRE1C variant was associated with V-gene and J-gene trimming of TCR beta chains, and the association was replicated in an independent cohort. The presence/absence analyses assumed that sequencing depth was roughly uniform across donors, and that assumption may not be true. A later analysis found that most CMV-associated TCR beta chains appeared HLA-restricted, with HLA associations seemingly driven largely by CMV exposure. A later genetic analysis reported fewer N-insertions in productive TCRs among donors in an Asian-associated ancestry cluster than the roughly 620-donor mean. It was suggested by the authors that the approach could potentially be generalized to other disease states and immunological phenotypes.

This receptor was obtained from a middle-aged man in good health and CMV-seronegative. The chain uses TRBV5-1 and TRBJ2-3; TRBD2 fits 16 bases in the junction. Sequencing was done on a sample of PBMCs. The nucleotide sequence reads TGCGCCAGCAGCATGGGACTAGCGGGGGGGCCCACAGATACGCAGTATTTT. It encodes CASSMGLAGGPTDTQYF.